These 27 T cell receptor beta chains were sequenced from one sample in a study of Ad26.COV2.S vaccination and SARS-CoV-2 variants. Some clones are missing from TCRdb's copy, which holds only in-frame ones; the method was immunoSEQ multiplex PCR. The sample contains 250,000 or so clones, around nine tenths of which appear only once. Treatment defined: some 20 received Ad26.COV2.S at low or high dose, single or two shots; about 5 received placebo; per-sample allocation not given. Sampling occurred on day 63 after the first vaccine or placebo injection. The specimen comprised peripheral blood, sampled in a trial of Ad26.COV2.S vaccine versus placebo. These receptors came from a person between 18 and 65 years old who received the Ad26.COV2.S COVID-19 vaccine or a placebo.

V usage is TRBV10-1 and J usage is TRBJ1-5; 7 bases are shared with TRBD1. The germline gives CDR1 WNHNN, CDR2 SYGVQD (reference sequence). Trimming cost V 3 bases and J 1 base; bases outside gene matches: 6. The CDR3 has 16 amino acids. CDR3 in amino acids: CASSDTGVSSNQPQHF. For the CDR3, the DNA is TGCGCCAGCAGTGATACAGGGGTCTCCAGCAATCAGCCCCAGCATTTT.

The rearrangement links TRBV19 to TRBJ2-2; TRBD2 aligns across 9 bases. V trimming: 3 bases; J trimming: 3 bases; junction bases outside the gene matches: 5. The germline V gene encodes CDR1 LNHDA and CDR2 SQIVND (reference sequence). CDR3 length: 16 residues. CDR3 bases: TGTGCCAGTAGTATTGGTGCGGGAGGGCACACCGGGGAGCTGTTTTTT. This sequence encodes CASSIGAGGHTGELFF. Looking up the rest from reference TRBV19 and TRBJ2-2 gives the full variable domain: DGGITQSPKYLFRKEGQNVTLSCEQNLNHDAMYWYRQDPGQGLRLIYYSQIVNDFQKGDIAEGYSVSREKKESFPLTVTSAQKNPTAFYLCASSIGAGGHTGELFFGEGSRLTVL.

This chain uses TRBV2 with TRBJ1-6; D call uncertain. This CDR3 has 16 amino acids. Germline values: CDR1 SNHLY, CDR2 FYNNEI. V was cut by 6 bases and J by 0 bases, with 12 bases left in between. The CDR3 loop reads CASRQTLSSYNSPLHF. The DNA for the CDR3 is TGTGCCAGCAGGCAAACTCTGAGCTCCTATAATTCACCCCTCCACTTT.

The chain recombines TRBV6-5 with TRBJ1-2; D uncertain. Germline V CDR1 and CDR2: MNHEY, SVGAGI. The CDR3 has 13 amino acids. Trimming stripped 0 bases from V and 2 bases from J, with 4 bases between. CDR3 DNA: TGTGCCAGCAGTTACTCGGAGAACTATGGCTACACCTTC. Amino acid sequence: CASSYSENYGYTF.

The genes are TRBV5-1 and TRBJ2-5; D perhaps matches TRBD2 (6 bases). V shed 0 bases and J shed 2 bases, with 8 bases lying between them. The CDR3 contains 14 residues. CDR1 and CDR2 from the germline V gene are SGHRS and YFSETQ. The CDR3 sequence is CASSLAGAQETQYF. The CDR3 DNA is TGCGCCAGCAGCTTGGCGGGAGCTCAAGAGACCCAGTACTTC.

The genes are TRBV6-6 and TRBJ2-7; 13 bases agree with TRBD2. CDR1 and CDR2 from the germline V gene are MNHNY and SVGAGI (reference sequence). Germline trimming cut 5 bases from V and 5 bases from J; bases unmatched to any gene: 6. This CDR3 has 15 amino acids. CDR3 in DNA: TGTGCCAGCAGTCGAGACGGGACTAGCGGGAACGAGCAGTACTTC. Its translation: CASSRDGTSGNEQYF.

V is TRBV2 and J is TRBJ2-2; 10 bases agree with TRBD1. Germline CDR1 SNHLY, CDR2 FYNNEI. J gave up 5 bases and V 6 bases, and 6 bases lay outside the gene matches. This CDR3 contains 15 residues. In DNA, the CDR3 is TGTGCCAGCAGCGCAGACAGGGGGCCAACCGGGGAGCTGTTTTTT. This sequence encodes CASSADRGPTGELFF.

The chain joins TRBV3-1 (or the pseudogene TRBV3-2) to TRBJ2-4; D is perhaps TRBD2 (5 bases). Germline V CDR1 and CDR2: LGHDT, YNNKEL (reference sequence). The CDR3 consists of 15 residues. V lost 1 base to trimming and J lost 1 base, with 8 bases between them. The CDR3 loop reads CASSQVAGAKNIQYF. The CDR3, as DNA: TGTGCCAGCAGCCAAGTGGCGGGTGCCAAAAACATTCAGTACTTC.

This clone showed up just once. The CDR3 region is CASSRGGVWEQFF. In nucleotides, the CDR3 is TGTGCCAGCAGTCGGGGGGGCGTTTGGGAGCAGTTCTTC. This chain connects TRBV6-2 or TRBV6-3 to TRBJ2-1; TRBD2 agrees at 8 bases. In germline, CDR1 is MNHEY, CDR2 SVGEGT. With 5 bases clipped from V and 10 bases from J, the junction kept 7 bases outside the gene matches. The CDR3 is made up of 13 amino acids.

The V call is TRBV11-3, the J call TRBJ2-3; TRBD1 is a possible D gene (6 bases). Germline values: CDR1 SGHNT, CDR2 YENEEA. The CDR3 contains 14 residues. The V end lost 3 bases, the J end lost 10 bases, and 17 bases lay between the germline ends. The CDR3 reads CASSLATGSGAQYF. The CDR3, as DNA: TGTGCCAGCAGCTTGGCTACAGGGTCGGGTGCGCAGTATTTT.

J is TRBJ1-6 and V is TRBV7-2; D might be TRBD1 (6 bases). Trimming shortened V by 4 bases and J by 4 bases, and 14 bases separated the two germline ends. The CDR3 length is 16 residues. CDR1 and CDR2 from the germline V gene are SGHTA and FQGNSA. The CDR3 spells CASSSDGQIYNSPLHF. The CDR3 nucleotides are TGTGCCAGCAGCTCCGACGGACAGATTTATAATTCACCCCTCCACTTT.

The chain couples TRBV6-5 to TRBJ1-2; D call uncertain. V gave up 7 bases and J gave up 2 bases, with 14 bases separating them. There are 14 residues in the CDR3. Germline-derived CDR1 and CDR2 are MNHEY and SVGAGI. Here the CDR3 reads CASTSRGGNYGYTF. DNA of the CDR3: TGTGCCAGCACCTCCCGGGGAGGGAACTATGGCTACACCTTC.

The V call is TRBV30, the J call TRBJ2-3; no firm D call. V was trimmed by 3 bases and J by 2 bases, leaving 6 bases between them. Germline assignment: CDR1 GTSNPN and CDR2 SVGIG (reference sequence). The CDR3 totals 12 residues. The CDR3 DNA follows: TGTGCCTGGAGCCTCCTCACAGATACGCAGTATTTT. Protein: CAWSLLTDTQYF. The full variable domain, in which reference TRBV30 and TRBJ2-3 provide the parts outside the CDR3, is SQTIHQWPATLVQPVGSPLSLECTVEGTSNPNLYWYRQAAGRGLQLLFYSVGIGQISSEVPQNLSASRPQDRQFILSSKKLLLSDSGFYLCAWSLLTDTQYFGPGTRLTVL.

The V gene is TRBV7-6, the J gene TRBJ2-1; D is unresolved. The CDR3 is 11 amino acids. V lost 5 bases and J 6 bases, leaving 5 bases between the germline ends. Germline loops: CDR1 SGHVS, CDR2 FNYEAQ. DNA for the CDR3: TGTGCCAGCAGCCTCGGCAATGAGCAGTTCTTC. This gives the protein CASSLGNEQFF. Filled out from reference TRBV7-6 and TRBJ2-1, the complete variable domain reads GAGVSQSPRYKVTKRGQDVALRCDPISGHVSLYWYRQALGQGPEFLTYFNYEAQQDKSGLPNDRFSAERPEGSISTLTIQRTEQRDSAMYRCASSLGNEQFFGPGTRLTVL.

V usage is TRBV5-4 and J usage is TRBJ2-5; unclear D gene. Between the trimmed V and J ends, which lost 0 bases and 0 bases, there was a span of 6 bases. Germline V gives CDR1 SGHNT, CDR2 YYREEE (reference sequence). This CDR3 contains 14 residues. CDR3 sequence (DNA): TGTGCCAGCAGCTTGGCGGACCACCAAGAGACCCAGTACTTC. Its protein is CASSLADHQETQYF.

The chain couples TRBV7-2 to TRBJ2-3, with D hard to call. The CDR3 runs to 12 residues. CDR1 is SGHTA and CDR2 is FQGNSA in the germline V gene. V lost 3 bases to trimming and J lost 4 bases, with 5 bases between them. CDR3 in DNA: TGTGCCAGCAGCTTTAACTCAGATACGCAGTATTTT. Residues: CASSFNSDTQYF.

V usage is TRBV29-1 and J usage is TRBJ2-5; D remains unclear. With 2 bases removed from V and 1 base from J, the gap between germline ends came to 8 bases. CDR3 length equals 13 residues. Looked up from germline, CDR1 is SQVTM and CDR2 is ANQGSEA. CDR3 loop: CSVELRLQETQYF. DNA of the CDR3: TGCAGCGTTGAACTACGGCTCCAAGAGACCCAGTACTTC.

In DNA, the CDR3 is TGTGCCAGCAGTTACGAGACAGGGGGCACGACTGAAGCTTTCTTT. Its protein is CASSYETGGTTEAFF. The chain links TRBV6-5 to TRBJ1-1; 10 bases map to TRBD1. The J segment lost 5 bases and the V segment lost 2 bases, leaving 5 bases of the junction unmatched. The V gene's germline CDR1 is MNHEY and CDR2 SVGAGI. This CDR3 has 15 residues.

The chain employs TRBV5-4 and TRBJ2-1; D is uncertain. Germline V gene lookup returns CDR1 SGHNT and CDR2 YYREEE (reference sequence). The CDR3 runs to 11 residues. V lost 5 bases, J lost 6 bases, and 6 bases lay in between. Here the CDR3 DNA reads TGTGCCAGCAGTTCGGGCAATGAGCAGTTCTTC. It is translated as CASSSGNEQFF.

This chain links TRBV27 with TRBJ2-3; D possibly corresponds to TRBD1 (5 bases). The CDR3 totals 13 residues. Germline-derived CDR1 and CDR2 are MNHEY and SMNVEV (reference sequence). Trimming pared 7 bases from V and 1 base from J, leaving 9 bases between. The CDR3 DNA reads TGTGCCAGCAAGCGCAGGGGCACAGATACGCAGTATTTT. Encoded protein: CASKRRGTDTQYF.

V and J are TRBV6-5 and TRBJ2-7, with D hard to call. CDR3 length: 14 amino acids. The germline V and J ends were trimmed by 4 bases and 6 bases, with 16 bases remaining between them. Germline-derived CDR1 and CDR2 are MNHEY and SVGAGI. CDR3 amino acids: CASSSDSGLGEQYF. CDR3 coding DNA: TGTGCCAGCAGTTCCGATTCAGGTCTCGGCGAGCAGTACTTC.

For the CDR3, the DNA is TGCGCCAGCAGTGATAAGGGCAGGGGGCGAACGGCGAACACTGAAGCTTTCTTT. It is translated as CASSDKGRGRTANTEAFF. The chain uses TRBV10-1 and TRBJ1-1; 8 nucleotides line up with TRBD1. Germline assignment: CDR1 WNHNN and CDR2 SYGVQD (reference sequence). The CDR3 sequence is 18 residues long. J gave up 1 base and V 3 bases, and 13 bases lay outside the gene matches.

The chain recombines TRBV11-2 with TRBJ1-5, with TRBD1 matching 7 bases. The CDR3 is 15 amino acids. The ends lost 4 bases at V and 7 bases at J; junction bases unmatched: 10. The V gene's germline CDR1 is SGHAT and CDR2 FQNNGV. The CDR3 region has the DNA TGTGCCAGCAGCTCCTCGACAGGGACGGGGCAGCCCCAGCATTTT. This codes for CASSSSTGTGQPQHF.

V gene TRBV27 combines with J gene TRBJ1-1, with D possibly being TRBD1 (6 bases). In germline, CDR1 is MNHEY, CDR2 SMNVEV (reference sequence). Trimming took off 4 bases at V and 2 bases at J, with 14 bases between the two ends. The CDR3 sequence is 15 residues long. In DNA, the CDR3 is TGTGCCAGCAGTTCTAGGACAGCCGGAAACACTGAAGCTTTCTTT. Translated: CASSSRTAGNTEAFF.

This chain joins TRBV28 and TRBJ2-2, with 7 bases aligning to TRBD2. The length of the CDR3 is 14 residues. Germline V gives CDR1 MDHEN, CDR2 SYDVKM. V was pared by 3 bases and J by 4 bases, with 2 bases of the junction left unmatched. CDR3 loop: CASSLVAGTGELFF. The CDR3 DNA sequence: TGTGCCAGCAGTTTGGTAGCGGGCACCGGGGAGCTGTTTTTT.

This clone was picked up one time. The chain combines TRBV5-5 with TRBJ2-7; TRBD2 matches at 7 bases. V was pared by 0 bases and J by 2 bases, with 11 bases of the junction left unmatched. CDR1 SGHKS and CDR2 YYEKEE come from the germline V gene (reference sequence). This CDR3 is built from 17 residues. CDR3 in DNA: TGTGCCAGCAGCTTGGGGGTTGGGGCTAGCGGAACCTACGAGCAGTACTTC. This encodes CASSLGVGASGTYEQYF.

The V gene is TRBV5-8, the J gene TRBJ2-2; weak D call: TRBD2 (6 bases). This CDR3 is built from 14 residues. With 4 bases removed from V and 1 base from J, the gap between germline ends came to 8 bases. Germline V gives CDR1 SGHTS, CDR2 YDEGEE. The CDR3 loop is CASSHGGNTGELFF. For the CDR3, the DNA is TGTGCCAGCAGCCACGGGGGGAACACCGGGGAGCTGTTTTTT.